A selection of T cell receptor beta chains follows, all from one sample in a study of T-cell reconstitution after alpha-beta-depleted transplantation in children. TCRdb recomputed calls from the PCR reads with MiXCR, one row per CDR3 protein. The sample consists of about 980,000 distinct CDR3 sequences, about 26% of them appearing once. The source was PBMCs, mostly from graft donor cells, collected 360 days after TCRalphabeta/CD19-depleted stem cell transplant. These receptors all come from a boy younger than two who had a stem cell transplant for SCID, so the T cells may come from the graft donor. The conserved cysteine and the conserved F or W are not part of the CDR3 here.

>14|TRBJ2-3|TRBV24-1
ATSERTGASTDTQY
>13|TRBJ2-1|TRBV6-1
ASSPDRASYNEQF
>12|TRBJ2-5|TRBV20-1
SASKGRGRETQY
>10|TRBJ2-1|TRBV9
ASTDHHNEQF
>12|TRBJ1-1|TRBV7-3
ASSLTGRGTEAF
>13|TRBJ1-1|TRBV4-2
ASSQVRQEGAEAF
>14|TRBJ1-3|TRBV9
ASSPWTGLSGNTIY
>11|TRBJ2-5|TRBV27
ASSLIGGETQY
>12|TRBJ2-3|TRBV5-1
ASSLEPAADTQY
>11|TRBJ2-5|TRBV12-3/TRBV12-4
ASSSFPPGTQY
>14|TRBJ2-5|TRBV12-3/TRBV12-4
ASSPRLAGGLETQY
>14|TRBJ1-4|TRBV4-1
ASSQDRDSLNEKLF
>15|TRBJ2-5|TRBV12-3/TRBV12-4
ASSLPRDRASQETQY
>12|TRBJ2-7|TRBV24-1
ATSGQGNTYEQY
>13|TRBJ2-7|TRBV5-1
ASSLSAHLEAEQY
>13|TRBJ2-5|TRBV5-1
ASSLAAGLGETQY
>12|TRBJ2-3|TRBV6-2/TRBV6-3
ASRGQGKTDTQY
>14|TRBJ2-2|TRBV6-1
ASRSERGANTGELF
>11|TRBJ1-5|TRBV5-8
ASSRRGNQPQH
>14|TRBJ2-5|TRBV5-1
ASSLATSGTQETQY
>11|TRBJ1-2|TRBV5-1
ARKTPGGWGYT
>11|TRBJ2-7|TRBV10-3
AISSGPPYEQY
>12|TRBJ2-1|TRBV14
ASGRRGHYNEQF
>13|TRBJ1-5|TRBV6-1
ASSESQGDNQPQH
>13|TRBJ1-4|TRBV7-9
ASSLFGHREEKLF
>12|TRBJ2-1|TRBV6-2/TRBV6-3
ASSPERGGSEQF